This T cell receptor (beta chain) emerged from a study of memory CD4+ T cells and cytomegalovirus serostatus. Single viable CD3+CD4+CD8-CD45RO+ cells were sorted as the memory CD4+ T cells. Serostatus was set by detecting CMV pp150, pp28, p38, p52 IgG. Total CD4+ T cells were enriched by CD4 positive selection. The table came from immunoSEQ multiplex PCR; TCRdb's copy has only in-frame clones and leaves some out. The sample contains approximately 52,000 clones, approximately 78% of which appear only once. In germline, CDR1 is MRHNA, CDR2 SNTAGT. The CDR3 has 16 residues. Trimming at V came to 6 bases and at J to 5 bases, leaving 14 bases not matched to a gene. As regards this clone: Antigen unknown.

Points from the study as a whole: Of around 160 reported CMV TCRbeta sequences, under 70 were found in memory CD4+ repertoires.

What was sequenced was memory CD4+ T cells from blood. This TCR was sampled from an adult in good health and CMV-seronegative. The rearrangement joins TRBV6-4 to TRBJ2-3; 7 nucleotides match TRBD2. The CDR3 is CASSPRVGGGEDTQYF. The CDR3 DNA follows: TGTGCCAGCAGCCCCCGGGTTGGCGGGGGAGAAGATACGCAGTATTTT.